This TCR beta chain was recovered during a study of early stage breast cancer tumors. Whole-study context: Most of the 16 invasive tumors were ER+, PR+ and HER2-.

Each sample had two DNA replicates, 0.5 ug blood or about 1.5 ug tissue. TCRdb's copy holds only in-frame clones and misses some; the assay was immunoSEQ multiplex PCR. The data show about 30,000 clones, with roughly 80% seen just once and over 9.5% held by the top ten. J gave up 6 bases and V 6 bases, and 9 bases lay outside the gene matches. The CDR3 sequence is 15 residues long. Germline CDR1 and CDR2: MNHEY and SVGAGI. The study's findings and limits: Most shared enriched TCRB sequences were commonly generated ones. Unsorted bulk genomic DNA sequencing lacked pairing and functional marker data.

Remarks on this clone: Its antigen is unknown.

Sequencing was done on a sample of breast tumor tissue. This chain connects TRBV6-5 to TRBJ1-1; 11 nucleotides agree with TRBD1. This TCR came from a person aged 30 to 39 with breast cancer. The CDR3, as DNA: TGTGCCAGCAGGCGGACAGGGGGCTTATGGGCTGAAGCTTTCTTT. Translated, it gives CASRRTGGLWAEAFF.